The rows below give T cell receptor beta chains drawn from one sample of a study of T cells in Graves' hyperthyroidism and ophthalmopathy. One entry per CDR3 protein results from TCRdb running MiXCR on the multiplex PCR reads. Of approximately 100,000 distinct CDR3 sequences listed, approximately 48% are singletons. Sample: blood. The receptor set was obtained from a man aged 35 to 55 with Graves' hyperthyroidism. The CDR3 runs from the conserved cysteine through the conserved F or W. D genes are given only for firm matches. Rows may omit the clone size; those that give it use once, few, many or a size class.

j_gene: TRBJ2-1
len: 13
v_gene: TRBV11-3
d_gene: TRBD2
abundance: few
CDR3nt: TGTGCCAGCGGCTCTAGCGGTACCAATGAGCAGTTCTTC
CDR3aa: CASGSSGTNEQFF

j_gene: TRBJ2-1
len: 14
v_gene: TRBV7-2
d_gene: -
abundance: -
CDR3nt: TGTGCCAGCAGCTCGCAGGGGGGCTACAATGAGCAGTTCTTC
CDR3aa: CASSSQGGYNEQFF

j_gene: TRBJ1-1
len: 14
v_gene: TRBV7-9
d_gene: -
abundance: many
CDR3nt: TGTGCCAGCAGCTTAGTAGGACAGAACACTGAAGCTTTCTTT
CDR3aa: CASSLVGQNTEAFF

j_gene: TRBJ2-7
len: 17
v_gene: TRBV20-1
d_gene: -
abundance: few
CDR3nt: TGCAGTGCTAGGTACAGGGTTGGCGGGTGGAACTCCTACGAGCAGTACTTC
CDR3aa: CSARYRVGGWNSYEQYF

j_gene: TRBJ2-5
len: 12
v_gene: TRBV29-1
d_gene: -
abundance: -
CDR3nt: TGCAGCGTGGCCAAGTCAGGGGAGACCCAGTACTTC
CDR3aa: CSVAKSGETQYF

j_gene: TRBJ2-2
len: 15
v_gene: TRBV7-9
d_gene: -
abundance: -
CDR3nt: TGTGCCAGCGGCCAGACAGATCCAGCTACCGGGGAGCTGTTTTTC
CDR3aa: CASGQTDPATGELFF

j_gene: TRBJ1-5
len: 13
v_gene: TRBV15
d_gene: -
abundance: -
CDR3nt: TGTGCCACCAGCAGAGTCGGGGAGGGGCCCCAGCATTTT
CDR3aa: CATSRVGEGPQHF

j_gene: TRBJ2-7
len: 14
v_gene: TRBV6-1
d_gene: -
abundance: many
CDR3nt: TGTGCCAGCCAGATGGGGCAGGGAGCCTACGAGCAGTACTTC
CDR3aa: CASQMGQGAYEQYF

j_gene: TRBJ2-1
len: 16
v_gene: TRBV9
d_gene: TRBD2
abundance: many
CDR3nt: TGTGCCAGCAGCGGACCCAGCGGGAGCTCCTACAATGAGCAGTTCTTC
CDR3aa: CASSGPSGSSYNEQFF

j_gene: TRBJ2-2
len: 16
v_gene: TRBV7-9
d_gene: TRBD2
abundance: many
CDR3nt: TGTGCCAGCAGCCCACCGGGGGTAGCGGGCACCGGGGAGCTGTTTTTT
CDR3aa: CASSPPGVAGTGELFF

j_gene: TRBJ1-2
len: 13
v_gene: TRBV9
d_gene: -
abundance: -
CDR3nt: TGTGCCAGCAGCTTAACTCGGGGGGATGGCTACACCTTC
CDR3aa: CASSLTRGDGYTF

j_gene: TRBJ1-1
len: 14
v_gene: TRBV6-6
d_gene: -
abundance: -
CDR3nt: TGTGCCAGCATCATGGACAGCCTACCCGCGGAAGCTTTCTTT
CDR3aa: CASIMDSLPAEAFF

j_gene: TRBJ2-7
len: 14
v_gene: TRBV11-3
d_gene: TRBD1
abundance: many
CDR3nt: TGTGCCAGCAGCTTGGGACAGGGGGGATACGAGCAGTACTTC
CDR3aa: CASSLGQGGYEQYF

j_gene: TRBJ2-5
len: 14
v_gene: TRBV2
d_gene: TRBD1
abundance: -
CDR3nt: TGTGCCAGCAAGAAACAGGGGTTCTGGGAGACCCAGTACTTC
CDR3aa: CASKKQGFWETQYF

j_gene: TRBJ2-2
len: 14
v_gene: TRBV5-8
d_gene: -
abundance: many
CDR3nt: TGTGCCAGCAGCTCGAGAGCTCGGACCGGGGAGCTGTTTTTT
CDR3aa: CASSSRARTGELFF

j_gene: TRBJ2-1
len: 11
v_gene: TRBV10-2
d_gene: -
abundance: -
CDR3nt: TGCGCCAGTTTGACGGGCTATGAGCAGTTCTTC
CDR3aa: CASLTGYEQFF